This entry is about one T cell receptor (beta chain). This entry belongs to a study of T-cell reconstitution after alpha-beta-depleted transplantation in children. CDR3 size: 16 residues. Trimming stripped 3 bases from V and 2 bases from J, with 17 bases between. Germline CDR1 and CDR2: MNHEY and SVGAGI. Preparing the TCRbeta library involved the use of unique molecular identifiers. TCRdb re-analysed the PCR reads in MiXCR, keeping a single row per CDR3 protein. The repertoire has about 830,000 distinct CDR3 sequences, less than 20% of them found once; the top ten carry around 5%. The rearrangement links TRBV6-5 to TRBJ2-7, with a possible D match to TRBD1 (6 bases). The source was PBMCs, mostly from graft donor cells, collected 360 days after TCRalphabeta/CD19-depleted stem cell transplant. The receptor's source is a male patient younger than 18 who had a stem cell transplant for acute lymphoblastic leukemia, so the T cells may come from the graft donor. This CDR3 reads CASSYPSGVKTYEQYF. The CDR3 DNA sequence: TGTGCCAGCAGTTATCCCTCAGGGGTAAAAACCTACGAGCAGTACTTC.